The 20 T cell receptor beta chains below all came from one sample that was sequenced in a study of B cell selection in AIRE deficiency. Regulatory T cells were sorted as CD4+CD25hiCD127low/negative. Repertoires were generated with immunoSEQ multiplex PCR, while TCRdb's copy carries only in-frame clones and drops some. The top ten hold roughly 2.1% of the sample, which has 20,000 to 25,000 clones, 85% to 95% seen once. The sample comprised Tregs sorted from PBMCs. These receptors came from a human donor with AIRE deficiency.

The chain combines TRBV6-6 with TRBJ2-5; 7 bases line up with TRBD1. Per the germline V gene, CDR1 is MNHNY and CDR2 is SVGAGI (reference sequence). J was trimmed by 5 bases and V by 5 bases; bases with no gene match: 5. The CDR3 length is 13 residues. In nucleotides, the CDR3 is TGTGCCAGCAGTCGACAGGGATGGGAGACCCAGTACTTC. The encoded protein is CASSRQGWETQYF.

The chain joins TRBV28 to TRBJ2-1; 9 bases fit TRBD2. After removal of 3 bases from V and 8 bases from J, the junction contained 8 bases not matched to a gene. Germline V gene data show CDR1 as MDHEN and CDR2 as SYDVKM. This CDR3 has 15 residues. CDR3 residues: CASSFGLAGIDEQFF. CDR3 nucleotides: TGTGCCAGCAGTTTCGGGCTAGCGGGAATCGATGAGCAGTTCTTC.

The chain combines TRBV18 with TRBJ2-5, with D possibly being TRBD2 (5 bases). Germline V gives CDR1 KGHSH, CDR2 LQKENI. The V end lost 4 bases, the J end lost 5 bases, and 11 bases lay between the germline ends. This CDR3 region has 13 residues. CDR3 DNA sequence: TGTGCCAGCTCACGGGAGTTGGAGGAGACCCAGTACTTC. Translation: CASSRELEETQYF.

The CDR3, as DNA: TGTGCCAGCAGCCGGGGGGTCGCGGTCCAAGAGACCCAGTACTTC. Translated: CASSRGVAVQETQYF. The genes are TRBV11-2 and TRBJ2-5; 7 bases agree with TRBD2. CDR1 is SGHAT and CDR2 is FQNNGV in the germline V gene. This CDR3 region has 15 residues. The V and J ends lost 5 bases and 1 base, in that order; junction bases with no gene match: 7. Variable domain in full (rest from reference TRBV11-2 and TRBJ2-5): EAGVAQSPRYKIIEKRQSVAFWCNPISGHATLYWYQQILGQGPKLLIQFQNNGVVDDSQLPKDRFSAERLKGVDSTLKIQPAKLEDSAVYLCASSRGVAVQETQYFGPGTRLLVL.

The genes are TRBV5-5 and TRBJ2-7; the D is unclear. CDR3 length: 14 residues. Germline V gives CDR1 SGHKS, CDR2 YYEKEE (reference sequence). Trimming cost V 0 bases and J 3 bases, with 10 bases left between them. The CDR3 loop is CASSLAGFLYEQYF. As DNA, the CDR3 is TGTGCCAGCAGCTTGGCTGGCTTTCTCTACGAGCAGTACTTC.

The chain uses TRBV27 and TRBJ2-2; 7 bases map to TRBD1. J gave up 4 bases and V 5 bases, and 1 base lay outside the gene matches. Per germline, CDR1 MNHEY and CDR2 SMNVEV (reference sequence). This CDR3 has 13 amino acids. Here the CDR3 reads CASSGQVTGELFF. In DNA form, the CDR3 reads TGTGCCAGCAGTGGACAGGTCACCGGGGAGCTGTTTTTT.

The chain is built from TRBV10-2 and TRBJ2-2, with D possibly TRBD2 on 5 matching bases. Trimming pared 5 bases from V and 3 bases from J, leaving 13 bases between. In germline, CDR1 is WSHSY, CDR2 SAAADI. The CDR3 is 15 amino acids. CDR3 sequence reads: CASSLSGWDTGELFF. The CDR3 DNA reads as TGCGCCAGCAGTTTGAGCGGTTGGGACACCGGGGAGCTGTTTTTT.

The CDR3 region is CASSLTSGRVGYYEQYF. Written as DNA, the CDR3 is TGTGCCAGCAGTTTAACTAGCGGGAGGGTTGGATATTACGAGCAGTACTTC. The genes are TRBV28 and TRBJ2-7; TRBD2 agrees at 13 bases. This CDR3 has 17 amino acids. The germline gives CDR1 MDHEN, CDR2 SYDVKM. Trimming at V came to 2 bases and at J to 4 bases, leaving 8 bases not matched to a gene. The full variable domain, its missing parts supplied by reference TRBV28 and TRBJ2-7, is DVKVTQSSRYLVKRTGEKVFLECVQDMDHENMFWYRQDPGLGLRLIYFSYDVKMKEKGDIPEGYSVSREKKERFSLILESASTNQTSMYLCASSLTSGRVGYYEQYFGPGTRLTVT.

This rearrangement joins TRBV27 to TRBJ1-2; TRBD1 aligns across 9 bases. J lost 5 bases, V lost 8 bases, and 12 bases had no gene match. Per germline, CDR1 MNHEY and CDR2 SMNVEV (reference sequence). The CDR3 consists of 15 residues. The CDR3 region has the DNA TGTGCCAGCGGGCCTCCGGGACAGGGCCTATATGGCTACACCTTC. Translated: CASGPPGQGLYGYTF.

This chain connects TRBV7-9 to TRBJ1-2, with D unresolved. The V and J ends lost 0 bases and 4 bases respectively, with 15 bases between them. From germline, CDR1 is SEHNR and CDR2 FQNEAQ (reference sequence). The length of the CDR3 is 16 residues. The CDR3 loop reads CASSLAPERFTYGYTF. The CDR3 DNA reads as TGTGCCAGCAGCTTAGCGCCGGAGAGGTTCACCTATGGCTACACCTTC.

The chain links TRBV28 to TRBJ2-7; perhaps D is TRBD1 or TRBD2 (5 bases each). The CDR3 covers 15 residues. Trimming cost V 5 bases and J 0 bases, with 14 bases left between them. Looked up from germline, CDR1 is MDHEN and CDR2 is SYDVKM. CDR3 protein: CASSGWDGLSYEQYF. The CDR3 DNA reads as TGTGCCAGCAGTGGCTGGGACGGACTCTCCTACGAGCAGTACTTC.

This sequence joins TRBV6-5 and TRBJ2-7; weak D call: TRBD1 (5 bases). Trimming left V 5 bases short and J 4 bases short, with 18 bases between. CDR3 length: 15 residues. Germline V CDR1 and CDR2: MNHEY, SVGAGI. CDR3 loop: CASSRGRQGGYEQYF. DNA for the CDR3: TGTGCCAGCAGTAGGGGCCGGCAGGGTGGTTACGAGCAGTACTTC.

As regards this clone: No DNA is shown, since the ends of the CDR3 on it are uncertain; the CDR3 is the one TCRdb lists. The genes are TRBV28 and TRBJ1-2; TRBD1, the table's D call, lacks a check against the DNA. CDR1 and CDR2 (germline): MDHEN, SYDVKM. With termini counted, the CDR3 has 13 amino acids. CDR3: CASSTSTGQGYTF.

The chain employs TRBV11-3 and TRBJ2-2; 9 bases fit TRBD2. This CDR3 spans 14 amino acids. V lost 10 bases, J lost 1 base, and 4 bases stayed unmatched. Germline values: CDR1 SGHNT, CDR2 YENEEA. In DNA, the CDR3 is TGTGCCACGAGGACTAGCGAGAACACCGGGGAGCTGTTTTTT. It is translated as CATRTSENTGELFF.

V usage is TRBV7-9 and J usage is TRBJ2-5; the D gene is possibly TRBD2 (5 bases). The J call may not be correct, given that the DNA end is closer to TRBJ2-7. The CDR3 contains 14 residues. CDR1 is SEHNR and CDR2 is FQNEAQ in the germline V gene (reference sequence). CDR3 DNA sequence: TGTGCCAGCAGCTTCCTGGGAGCCGCCAACGAGCAGTACTTC. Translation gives CASSFLGAANEQYF.

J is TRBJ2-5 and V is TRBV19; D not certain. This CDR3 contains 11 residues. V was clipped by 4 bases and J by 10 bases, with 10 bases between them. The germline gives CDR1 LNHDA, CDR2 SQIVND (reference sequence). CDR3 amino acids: CASSTALVQYF. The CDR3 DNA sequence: TGTGCCAGTAGTACCGCCCTCGTCCAGTACTTC.

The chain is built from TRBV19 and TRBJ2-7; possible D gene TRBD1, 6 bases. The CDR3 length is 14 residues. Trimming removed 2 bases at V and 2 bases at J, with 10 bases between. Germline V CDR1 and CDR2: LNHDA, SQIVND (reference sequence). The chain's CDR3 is CASSITQGPYEQYF. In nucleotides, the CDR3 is TGTGCCAGTAGTATAACACAGGGTCCCTACGAGCAGTACTTC.

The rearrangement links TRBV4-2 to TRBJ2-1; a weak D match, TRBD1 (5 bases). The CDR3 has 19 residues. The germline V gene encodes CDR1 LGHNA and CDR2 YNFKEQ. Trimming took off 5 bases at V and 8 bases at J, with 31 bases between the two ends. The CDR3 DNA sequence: TGTGCCAGCAGCTTAGGGGTAGGAGCTGGTACTCAGTGGATCGATGAGCAGTTCTTC. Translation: CASSLGVGAGTQWIDEQFF.

The CDR3 loop reads CASSPGGSRYEQYF. The CDR3 region has the DNA TGTGCCAGCAGCCCAGGGGGTAGTCGCTACGAGCAGTACTTC. The rearrangement uses TRBV11-2 and TRBJ2-7; 7 bases line up with TRBD1. This CDR3 spans 14 amino acids. J gave up 3 bases and V 5 bases, and 7 bases lay outside the gene matches. Germline values: CDR1 SGHAT, CDR2 FQNNGV.

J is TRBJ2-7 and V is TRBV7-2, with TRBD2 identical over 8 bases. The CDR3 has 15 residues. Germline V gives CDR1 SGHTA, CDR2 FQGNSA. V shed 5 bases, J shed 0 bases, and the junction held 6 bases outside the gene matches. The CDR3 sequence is CASSPPGGASYEQYF. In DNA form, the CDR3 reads TGTGCCAGCAGCCCCCCCGGGGGGGCCTCCTACGAGCAGTACTTC.